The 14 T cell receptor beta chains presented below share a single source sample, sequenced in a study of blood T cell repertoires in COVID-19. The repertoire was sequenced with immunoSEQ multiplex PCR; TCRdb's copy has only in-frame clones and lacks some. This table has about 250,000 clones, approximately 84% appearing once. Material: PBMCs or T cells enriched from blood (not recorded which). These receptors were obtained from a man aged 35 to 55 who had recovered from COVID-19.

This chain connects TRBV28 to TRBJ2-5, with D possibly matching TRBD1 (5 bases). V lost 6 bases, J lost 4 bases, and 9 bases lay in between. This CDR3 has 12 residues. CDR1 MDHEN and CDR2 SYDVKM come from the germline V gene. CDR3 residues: CASSPTGETQYF. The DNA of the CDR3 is TGTGCCAGCAGCCCCACAGGAGAGACCCAGTACTTC.

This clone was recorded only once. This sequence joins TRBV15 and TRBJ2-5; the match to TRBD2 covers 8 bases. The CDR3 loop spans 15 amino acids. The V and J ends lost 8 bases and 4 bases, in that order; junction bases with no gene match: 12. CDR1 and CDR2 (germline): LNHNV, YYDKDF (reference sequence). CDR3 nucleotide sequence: TGTGCCACCCAGCTGGCAGTAAGCGGGAGAGAGACCCAGTACTTC. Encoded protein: CATQLAVSGRETQYF.

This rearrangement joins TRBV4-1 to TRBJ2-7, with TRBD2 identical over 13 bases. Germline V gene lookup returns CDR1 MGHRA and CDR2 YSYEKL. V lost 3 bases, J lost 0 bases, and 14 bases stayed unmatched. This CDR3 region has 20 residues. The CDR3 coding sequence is TGCGCCAGCAGCCATACCTCACTAGCGGGAGGGCCCTACGTCTCCTACGAGCAGTACTTC. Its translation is CASSHTSLAGGPYVSYEQYF.

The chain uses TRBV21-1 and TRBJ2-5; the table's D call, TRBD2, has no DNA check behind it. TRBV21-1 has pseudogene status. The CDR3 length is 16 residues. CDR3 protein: CASSKELAGVQETQYF. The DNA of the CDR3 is TGTGCCAGCAGCAAAGAGCTAGCGGGGGTCCAAGAGACCCAGTACTTC.

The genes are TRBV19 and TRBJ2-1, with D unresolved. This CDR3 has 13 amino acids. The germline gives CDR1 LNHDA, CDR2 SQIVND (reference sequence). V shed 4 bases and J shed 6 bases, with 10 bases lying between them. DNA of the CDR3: TGTGCCAGTAGTAAGTGGATAGCCAATGAGCAGTTCTTC. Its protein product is CASSKWIANEQFF.

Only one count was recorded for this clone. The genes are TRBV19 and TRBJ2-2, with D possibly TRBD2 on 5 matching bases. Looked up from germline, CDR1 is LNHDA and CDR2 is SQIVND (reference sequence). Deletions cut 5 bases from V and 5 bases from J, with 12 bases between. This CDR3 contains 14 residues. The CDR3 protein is CASSFSRGTGELFF. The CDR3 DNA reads TGTGCCAGTAGTTTCTCCCGGGGAACCGGGGAGCTGTTTTTT.

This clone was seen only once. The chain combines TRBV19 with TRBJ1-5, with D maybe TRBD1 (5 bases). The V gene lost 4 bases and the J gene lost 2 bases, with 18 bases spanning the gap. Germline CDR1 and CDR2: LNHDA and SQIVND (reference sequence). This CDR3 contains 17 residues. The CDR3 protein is CASSTIGRGGGNQPQHF. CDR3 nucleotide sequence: TGTGCCAGTAGTACGATTGGGCGGGGCGGTGGCAATCAGCCCCAGCATTTT.

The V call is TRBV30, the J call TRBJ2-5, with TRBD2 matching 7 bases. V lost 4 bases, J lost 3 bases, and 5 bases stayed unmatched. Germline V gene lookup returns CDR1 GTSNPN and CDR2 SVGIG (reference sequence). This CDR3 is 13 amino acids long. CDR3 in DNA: TGTGCCTGGACTGGGGACTACAAAGAGACCCAGTACTTC. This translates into CAWTGDYKETQYF. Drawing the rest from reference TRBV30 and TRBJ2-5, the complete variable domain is SQTIHQWPATLVQPVGSPLSLECTVEGTSNPNLYWYRQAAGRGLQLLFYSVGIGQISSEVPQNLSASRPQDRQFILSSKKLLLSDSGFYLCAWTGDYKETQYFGPGTRLLVL.

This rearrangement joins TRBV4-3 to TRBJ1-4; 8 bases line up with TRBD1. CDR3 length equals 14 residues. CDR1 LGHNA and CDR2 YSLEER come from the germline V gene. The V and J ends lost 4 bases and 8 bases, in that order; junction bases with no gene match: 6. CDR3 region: CASSPWTGQEKLFF. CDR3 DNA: TGCGCCAGCAGCCCGTGGACAGGGCAAGAAAAACTGTTTTTT.

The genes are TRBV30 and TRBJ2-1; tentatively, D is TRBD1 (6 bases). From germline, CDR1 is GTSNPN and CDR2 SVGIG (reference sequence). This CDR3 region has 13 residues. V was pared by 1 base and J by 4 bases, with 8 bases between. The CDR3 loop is CAWSAGQYNEQFF. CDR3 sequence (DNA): TGTGCCTGGAGTGCGGGACAATACAATGAGCAGTTCTTC.

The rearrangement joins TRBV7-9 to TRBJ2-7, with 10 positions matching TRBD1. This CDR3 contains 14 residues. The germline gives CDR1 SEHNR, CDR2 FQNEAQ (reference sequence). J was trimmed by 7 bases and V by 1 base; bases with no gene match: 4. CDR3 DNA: TGTGCCAGCAGCTTAGGACAGGGGGCGGGTGAGCAGTACTTC. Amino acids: CASSLGQGAGEQYF.

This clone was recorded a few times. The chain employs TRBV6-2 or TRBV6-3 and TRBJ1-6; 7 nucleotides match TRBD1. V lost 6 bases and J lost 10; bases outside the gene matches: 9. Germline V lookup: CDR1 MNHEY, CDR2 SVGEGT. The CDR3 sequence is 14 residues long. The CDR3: CASSLTGIISPLHF. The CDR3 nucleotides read TGTGCCAGCAGCTTGACAGGGATAATCTCACCCCTCCACTTT.

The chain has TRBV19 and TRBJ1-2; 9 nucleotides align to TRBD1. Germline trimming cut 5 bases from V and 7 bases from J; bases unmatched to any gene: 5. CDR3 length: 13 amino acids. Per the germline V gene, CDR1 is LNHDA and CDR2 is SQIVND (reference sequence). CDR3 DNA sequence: TGTGCCAGTAGTGAGGGGACAGGGATTGGCTACACCTTC. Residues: CASSEGTGIGYTF.

Here the CDR3 reads CASSIDHSGVNNEQFF. In nucleotides, the CDR3 is TGTGCCAGTAGTATAGATCACAGCGGGGTCAACAATGAGCAGTTCTTC. The chain couples TRBV19 to TRBJ2-1, with 7 nucleotides matching TRBD2. J was trimmed by 5 bases and V by 0 bases; bases with no gene match: 7. From germline, CDR1 is LNHDA and CDR2 SQIVND (reference sequence). The CDR3 sequence is 16 residues long.